A single sample is the source of the 19 T cell receptor beta chains below, sequenced in a study of cytomegalovirus exposure and HLA in healthy donors (dated by TCRdb to 2017 to 2019). Receptor amplification or capture employed the immunoSEQ multiplex PCR assay. For the multiplex PCR, a mixture combining 60 forward primers for TCR Vbeta segments and 13 reverse primers for TCR Jbeta segments was used. The table comes from immuneACCESS by way of TCRdb, which keeps in-frame sequences with V and J called. Part of the clones is missing from these tables; in studies checked, under half for an unresolved V gene and the rest for unknown reasons. The sample table records about 130,000 clones. The ten largest make up 1.5% to 2% of the sample. The source material was PBMCs. The source of these receptors is a man aged 18 to 29 in good health and CMV-seronegative.

The chain uses TRBV20-1 and TRBJ2-2; D is unresolved. CDR1 and CDR2 (germline): DFQATT, SNEGSKA (reference sequence). The V end lost 5 bases, the J end lost 6 bases, and 7 bases lay between the germline ends. The CDR3 spans 11 residues. The CDR3 DNA reads as TGCAGTGCTCGAACGGCCGGGGAGCTGTTTTTT. Protein: CSARTAGELFF.

The chain is built from TRBV10-3 and TRBJ2-7; D perhaps matches TRBD1 (6 bases). CDR1 ENHRY and CDR2 SYGVKD come from the germline V gene. The CDR3 runs 16 residues. Deletions cut 0 bases from V and 4 bases from J, with 16 bases between. The CDR3 loop is CAISESGAALVYEQYF. The DNA of the CDR3 is TGTGCCATCAGTGAGTCGGGGGCAGCCCTTGTGTACGAGCAGTACTTC.

This chain joins TRBV6-5 and TRBJ1-1; D remains unclear. CDR3 size: 15 residues. With 2 bases removed from V and 1 base from J, the gap between germline ends came to 11 bases. Germline V gives CDR1 MNHEY, CDR2 SVGAGI. Here the CDR3 reads CASSYPGLTNTEAFF. In nucleotides, the CDR3 is TGTGCCAGCAGTTACCCTGGACTGACGAACACTGAAGCTTTCTTT.

J is TRBJ1-2 and V is TRBV15; TRBD1 is a possible D gene (5 bases). CDR1 and CDR2 (germline): LNHNV, YYDKDF (reference sequence). V lost 0 bases, J lost 4 bases, and 15 bases lay in between. This CDR3 is built from 16 residues. CDR3 bases: TGTGCCACCAGCAGAGATACGGATGACAGACCCTATGGCTACACCTTC. It translates to CATSRDTDDRPYGYTF.

The rearrangement joins TRBV19 to TRBJ2-1; maybe TRBD2 (5 bases). The CDR3 totals 13 residues. V was clipped by 5 bases and J by 4 bases, with 9 bases between them. In germline, CDR1 is LNHDA, CDR2 SQIVND (reference sequence). The CDR3 here is CASSGLSYNEQFF. The CDR3 region has the DNA TGTGCCAGTAGTGGACTGAGTTACAATGAGCAGTTCTTC. Combining the CDR3 with reference TRBV19 and TRBJ2-1 gives the whole variable domain DGGITQSPKYLFRKEGQNVTLSCEQNLNHDAMYWYRQDPGQGLRLIYYSQIVNDFQKGDIAEGYSVSREKKESFPLTVTSAQKNPTAFYLCASSGLSYNEQFFGPGTRLTVL.

The CDR3 is CASQLRGWAGELFF. CDR3 bases: TGTGCCAGTCAGCTCCGGGGATGGGCCGGGGAGCTGTTTTTT. This chain links TRBV11-1 with TRBJ2-2, with a tentative D call TRBD2 (5 bases). The CDR3 totals 14 residues. V lost 9 bases to trimming and J lost 6 bases, with 17 bases between them. Looked up from germline, CDR1 is SGHAT and CDR2 is FQDESV (reference sequence).

The rearrangement uses TRBV27 and TRBJ2-1; a weak D match, TRBD2 (6 bases). This CDR3 has 16 amino acids. V was clipped by 6 bases and J by 1 base, with 16 bases between them. Germline V gives CDR1 MNHEY, CDR2 SMNVEV (reference sequence). The CDR3 DNA sequence: TGTGCCAGCAGACGTACCGGGACTGGGTCCTACAATGAGCAGTTCTTC. Translated, it gives CASRRTGTGSYNEQFF.

This chain joins TRBV7-9 and TRBJ1-1; D uncertain. Germline-derived CDR1 and CDR2 are SEHNR and FQNEAQ (reference sequence). Trimming pared 6 bases from V and 6 bases from J, leaving 26 bases between. The CDR3 is 17 residues long. The CDR3 protein is CASSIPSFGSGTAEAFF. CDR3 nucleotide sequence: TGTGCCAGCAGTATCCCCTCCTTCGGGTCCGGAACCGCTGAAGCTTTCTTT.

The chain links TRBV6-5 to TRBJ2-3, with 8 bases identical to TRBD2. This CDR3 is built from 14 residues. The germline CDR1 and CDR2 sequences are MNHEY and SVGAGI. The V and J ends lost 5 bases and 2 bases, in that order; junction bases with no gene match: 3. This chain's CDR3 is CASSTSGHTDTQYF. The CDR3 bases are TGTGCCAGCAGTACTAGCGGTCACACAGATACGCAGTATTTT.

The chain is built from TRBV5-1 and TRBJ2-5, with 7 nucleotides matching TRBD2. V lost 6 bases, J lost 3 bases, and 5 bases stayed unmatched. From germline, CDR1 is SGHRS and CDR2 YFSETQ. There are 13 residues in the CDR3. This CDR3 reads CASKVGGEETQYF. CDR3 in DNA: TGCGCCAGCAAGGTGGGGGGGGAAGAGACCCAGTACTTC.

The V call is TRBV9, the J call TRBJ1-3; 9 bases line up with TRBD1. J was trimmed by 5 bases and V by 3 bases; bases with no gene match: 6. Germline V gene sequence: CDR1 SGDLS, CDR2 YYNGEE. This CDR3 spans 15 amino acids. The CDR3 protein is CASSEGTGWRNTIYF. The CDR3 region has the DNA TGTGCCAGCAGCGAGGGGACAGGGTGGAGAAACACCATATATTTT.

The chain links TRBV5-4 to TRBJ1-2; D is perhaps TRBD1 (6 bases). Germline V gene data show CDR1 as SGHNT and CDR2 as YYREEE (reference sequence). The CDR3 is 15 residues long. Trimming removed 5 bases from V and 4 bases from J, with 18 bases in between. CDR3 residues: CASRLTGSGGYGYTF. Written as DNA, the CDR3 is TGTGCCAGCAGGTTAACAGGGTCGGGGGGCTATGGCTACACCTTC.

The chain has TRBV19 and TRBJ2-1; maybe TRBD2 (5 bases). Germline loops: CDR1 LNHDA, CDR2 SQIVND (reference sequence). The ends were cut back, 5 bases at V and 10 bases at J, with 21 bases in the middle. The CDR3 extends over 15 amino acids. The CDR3 loop is CASSGRTRDRGEQFF. CDR3 nucleotide sequence: TGTGCCAGTAGTGGAAGAACTAGGGATCGAGGCGAGCAGTTCTTC.

The J gene is TRBJ2-5, the V gene TRBV28; D gene ambiguous. The J call is in doubt because the DNA end fits TRBJ2-7 better. The length of the CDR3 is 13 residues. The germline V gene encodes CDR1 MDHEN and CDR2 SYDVKM. The CDR3 is CATLATEIHEQYF. Here the CDR3 DNA reads TGTGCCACCTTAGCAACGGAGATCCACGAGCAGTACTTC.

As DNA, the CDR3 is TGTGCCAGCAGGGAGGGACAGGGGATGGATACGCAGTATTTT. This encodes CASREGQGMDTQYF. V is TRBV28 and J is TRBJ2-3; the match to TRBD1 covers 10 bases. The CDR3 is 14 amino acids. The ends lost 6 bases at V and 6 bases at J; junction bases unmatched: 6. Germline V gene sequence: CDR1 MDHEN, CDR2 SYDVKM.

This chain joins TRBV19 and TRBJ1-2, with a weak D call TRBD1 (5 bases). This CDR3 is built from 15 residues. Trimming left V 5 bases short and J 3 bases short, with 16 bases between. Germline V gene lookup returns CDR1 LNHDA and CDR2 SQIVND (reference sequence). CDR3 loop: CASSPVAGVHYGYTF. For the CDR3, the DNA is TGTGCCAGTAGTCCGGTGGCGGGGGTTCACTATGGCTACACCTTC.

The chain recombines TRBV19 with TRBJ1-5; possible D gene TRBD1, 5 bases. Trimming removed 7 bases at V and 5 bases at J, with 15 bases between. The CDR3 length is 14 residues. Germline V gene data show CDR1 as LNHDA and CDR2 as SQIVND (reference sequence). The CDR3 region is CASTVTGGYQPQHF. CDR3 bases: TGTGCCAGTACCGTGACCGGGGGTTATCAGCCCCAGCATTTT.

This chain joins TRBV6-5 and TRBJ1-2; the D is unclear. Between the trimmed V and J ends, which lost 1 base and 8 bases, there was a span of 8 bases. This CDR3 contains 12 residues. Germline CDR1 and CDR2: MNHEY and SVGAGI. The CDR3 reads CASSYYGDGYTF. The CDR3 DNA follows: TGTGCCAGCAGTTACTATGGAGACGGCTACACCTTC.

CDR3 in amino acids: CASTNSGTARDDTQYF. The CDR3 bases are TGTGCCAGCACCAATAGCGGGACCGCTAGGGATGATACGCAGTATTTT. The chain has TRBV6-6 and TRBJ2-3; 8 nucleotides line up with TRBD2. The CDR3 totals 16 residues. The trim removed 7 bases at V and 6 bases at J, leaving 15 bases unmatched. Germline CDR1 reads MNHNY; CDR2 reads SVGAGI (reference sequence).